The present entry profiles one T cell receptor beta chain with its context. What it binds is not known. V was pared by 8 bases and J by 10 bases, with 12 bases between. CDR3 size: 12 residues. The germline CDR1 and CDR2 sequences are MNHNS and SASEGT. This sample is drawn from a study of graft-versus-host responses after intestinal transplantation. Study-level background: Recipients got multivisceral, liver-intestinal, or isolated intestinal transplants. Study-wide points: Detected in recipient marrow were GvH clones, some of which were first observed in ileum or blood.

Here immunoSEQ multiplex PCR was the method, and the copy in TCRdb shows in-frame clones only, minus some. This repertoire shows 30,000 to 45,000 clones, roughly 87% found once; its top ten account for about 4%. The J gene is TRBJ1-6, the V gene TRBV6-1; no reliable D call. This clonotype originated in a human patient who received an intestinal transplant, so some T cells may come from the graft donor. The starting material was PBMCs, obtained approximately 1,000 days after transplant. CDR3 protein: CASHSSRSPLHF. The CDR3 nucleotides read TGTGCCAGCCACAGTTCTCGCTCACCCCTCCACTTT.